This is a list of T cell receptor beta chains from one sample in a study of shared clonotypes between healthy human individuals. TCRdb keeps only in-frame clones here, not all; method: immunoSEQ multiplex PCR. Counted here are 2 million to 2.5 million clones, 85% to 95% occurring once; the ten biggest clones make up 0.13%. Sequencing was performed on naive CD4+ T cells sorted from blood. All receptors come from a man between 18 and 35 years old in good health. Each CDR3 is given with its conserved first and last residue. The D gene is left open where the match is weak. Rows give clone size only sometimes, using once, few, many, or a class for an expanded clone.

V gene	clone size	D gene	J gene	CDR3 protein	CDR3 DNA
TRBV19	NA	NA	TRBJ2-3	CASSTVGVGMFDTQYF	TGTGCCAGTAGTACTGTGGGAGTTGGGATGTTCGATACGCAGTATTTT
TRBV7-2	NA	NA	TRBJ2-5	CASRRTEETQYF	TGTGCCAGCAGGAGGACAGAAGAGACCCAGTACTTC
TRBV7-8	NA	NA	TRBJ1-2	CASSFGDDSNYGYTF	TGTGCCAGCAGCTTTGGGGACGACAGTAACTATGGCTACACCTTC
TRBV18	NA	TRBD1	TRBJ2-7	CASSRVGQSYEQYF	TGTGCCAGCTCACGAGTGGGACAGTCCTACGAGCAGTACTTC
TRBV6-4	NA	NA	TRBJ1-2	CASSDEGFNGGYTF	TGTGCCAGCAGTGACGAGGGCTTCAACGGTGGCTACACCTTC
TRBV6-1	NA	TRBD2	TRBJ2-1	CASGIAGGQQFF	TGTGCCAGCGGAATAGCGGGAGGGCAGCAGTTCTTC
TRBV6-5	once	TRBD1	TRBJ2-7	CASSFRDRGLYEQYF	TGTGCCAGCAGCTTCCGGGACAGGGGGCTGTACGAGCAGTACTTC
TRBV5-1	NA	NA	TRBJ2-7	CASSSGGSLGVYEQYF	TGCGCCAGCAGTTCTGGAGGGTCCCTTGGGGTGTACGAGCAGTACTTC
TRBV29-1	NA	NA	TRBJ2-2	CSVLSGGGELFF	TGCAGCGTACTATCCGGGGGCGGGGAGCTGTTTTTT
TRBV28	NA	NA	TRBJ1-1	CASSLSQRLVPEAFF	TGTGCCAGCAGTTTAAGCCAAAGGTTGGTCCCTGAAGCTTTCTTT
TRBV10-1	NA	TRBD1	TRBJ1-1	CASSESPQGAGAFF	TGCGCCAGCAGTGAGTCTCCACAGGGGGCAGGAGCTTTCTTT